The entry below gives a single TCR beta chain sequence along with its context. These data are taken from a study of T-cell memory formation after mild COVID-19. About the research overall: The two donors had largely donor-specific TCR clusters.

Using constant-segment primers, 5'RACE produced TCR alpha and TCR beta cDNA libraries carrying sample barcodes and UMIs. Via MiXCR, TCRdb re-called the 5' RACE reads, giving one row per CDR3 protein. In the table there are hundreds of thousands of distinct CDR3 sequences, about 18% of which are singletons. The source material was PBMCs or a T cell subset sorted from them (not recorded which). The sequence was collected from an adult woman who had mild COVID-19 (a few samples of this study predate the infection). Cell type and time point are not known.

The CDR3 DNA reads TGTGCCAGCTCACCAGGCAGGGGCTTAGACGGTGAGCAGTTCTTC. Its translation is CASSPGRGLDGEQFF. The chain links TRBV18 to TRBJ2-1; tentatively, D is TRBD1 (6 bases). CDR3 size: 15 residues. Per the germline V gene, CDR1 is KGHSH and CDR2 is LQKENI. Trimming removed 2 bases from V and 9 bases from J, with 17 bases in between.